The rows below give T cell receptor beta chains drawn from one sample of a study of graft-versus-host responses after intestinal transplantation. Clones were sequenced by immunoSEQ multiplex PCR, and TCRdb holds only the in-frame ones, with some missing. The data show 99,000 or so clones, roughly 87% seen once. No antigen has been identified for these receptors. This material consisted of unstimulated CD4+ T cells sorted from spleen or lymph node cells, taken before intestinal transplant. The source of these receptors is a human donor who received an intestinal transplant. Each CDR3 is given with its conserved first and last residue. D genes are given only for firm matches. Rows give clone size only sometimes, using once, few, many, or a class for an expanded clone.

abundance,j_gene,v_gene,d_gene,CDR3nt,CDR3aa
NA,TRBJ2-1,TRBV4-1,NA,TGCGCCAGCAAGACCCAGGGGACACTCCAGAATGAGCAGTTCTTC,CASKTQGTLQNEQFF
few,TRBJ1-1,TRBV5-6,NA,TGTGCCAGCAGCTTGCAGAACACTGAAGCTTTCTTT,CASSLQNTEAFF
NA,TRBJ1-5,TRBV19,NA,TGTGCCAGTAGTATTGGCTACGGGCATCAGCCCCAGCATTTT,CASSIGYGHQPQHF
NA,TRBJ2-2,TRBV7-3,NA,TGTGCCAGCAGCTTAGGGGGGAACGCGAACACCGGGGAGCTGTTTTTT,CASSLGGNANTGELFF
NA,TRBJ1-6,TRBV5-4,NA,TGTGCCAGCAGTACACAGGGAATTAATTCACCCCTCCACTTT,CASSTQGINSPLHF
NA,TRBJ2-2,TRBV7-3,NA,TGTGCCAGCAGGGGCAGACAGGCCAACACCGGGGAGCTGTTTTTT,CASRGRQANTGELFF
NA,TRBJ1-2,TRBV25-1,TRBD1,TGTGCCAGCAGTGAATCGGGGACAGGGGACTATGGCTACACCTTC,CASSESGTGDYGYTF
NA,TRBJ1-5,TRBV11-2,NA,TGTGCCAGCAGCTTAGAAGCGGGTTACCAGCCCCAGCATTTT,CASSLEAGYQPQHF
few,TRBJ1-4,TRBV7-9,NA,TGTGCCAGCAGCTTAGGGGACCGGACAAATGAAAAACTGTTTTTT,CASSLGDRTNEKLFF
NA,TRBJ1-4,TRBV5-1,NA,TGCGCCAGCAGCTCGGACGGTGCAACTAATGAAAAACTGTTTTTT,CASSSDGATNEKLFF
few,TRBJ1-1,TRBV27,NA,TGTGCCAGCAGTTTATCAAGGGGGACCACTGAAGCTTTCTTT,CASSLSRGTTEAFF
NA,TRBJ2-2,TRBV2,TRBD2,TGTGCCAGCAGTGTGGATGCGGGAGGATGGGTCGGGGAGCTGTTTTTT,CASSVDAGGWVGELFF
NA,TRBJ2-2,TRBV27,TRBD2,TGTGCCAGCAGTTTATTCCCACCCTGGCCCAGCGGGGCATCCGGGGAGCTGTTTTTT,CASSLFPPWPSGASGELFF
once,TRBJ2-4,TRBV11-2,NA,TGTGCCAGCAGTTCCGGCTCTAGTGCGGCTATAGCCAAAAACATTCAGTACTTC,CASSSGSSAAIAKNIQYF
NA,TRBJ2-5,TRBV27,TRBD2,TGTGCCAGCAGTCCTCGTTTACTAGCGGGGGTGAAAGAGACCCAGTACTTC,CASSPRLLAGVKETQYF
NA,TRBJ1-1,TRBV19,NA,TGTGCCAGTAGCCCTCGAGGGAGCCTTAGGAACACTGAAGCTTTCTTT,CASSPRGSLRNTEAFF
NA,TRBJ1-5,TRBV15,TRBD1,TGTGCCACCAGCAGGGGACAGTTTAGCAATCAGCCCCAGCATTTT,CATSRGQFSNQPQHF
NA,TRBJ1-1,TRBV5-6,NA,TGTGCCAGCAGCTTGGAAGGACCGCCAGGTGAAGCTTTCTTT,CASSLEGPPGEAFF
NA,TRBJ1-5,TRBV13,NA,TGTGCCAGCACCTCCCCCCCTAGCGTCGGAGGCGAGACCAATCAGCCCCAGCATTTT,CASTSPPSVGGETNQPQHF
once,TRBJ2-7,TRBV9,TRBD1,TGTGCCAGCAGCGCAGGGGGCAGCTCCTACGAGCAGTACTTC,CASSAGGSSYEQYF
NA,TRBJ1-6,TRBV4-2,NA,TGTGCCAGCACGGGAGGGTCGCAAAATTCACCCCTCCACTTT,CASTGGSQNSPLHF
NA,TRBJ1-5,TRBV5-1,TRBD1,TGCGCCAGCAGCTTGGATCCCCCACAGGGGGCTCATCAGCCCCAGCATTTT,CASSLDPPQGAHQPQHF
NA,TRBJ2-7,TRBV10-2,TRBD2,TGCGCCAGCGGGACTAGCGGGAGAAGCGAGCAGTACTTC,CASGTSGRSEQYF
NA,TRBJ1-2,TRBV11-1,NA,TGTGCCAGCAGCTTAGACGGGGGATATGGCTACACCTTC,CASSLDGGYGYTF
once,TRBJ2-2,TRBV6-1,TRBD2,TGTGCCAGCAGTGAAGTTTTGGGACTAGCGGATACGAACACCGGGGAGCTGTTTTTT,CASSEVLGLADTNTGELFF
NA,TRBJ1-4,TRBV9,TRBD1,TGTGCCAGCAGCGCCTTGACAGGGGCGAATGAAAAACTGTTTTTT,CASSALTGANEKLFF
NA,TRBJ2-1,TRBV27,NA,TGTGCCAGCACCAAAGCTAGATTCCCCGCCCCATACAATGAGCAGTTCTTC,CASTKARFPAPYNEQFF
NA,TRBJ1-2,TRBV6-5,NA,TGTGCCAGCAGTTACTCGAACCGGGTTCAGGGGTATGGCTACACCTTC,CASSYSNRVQGYGYTF
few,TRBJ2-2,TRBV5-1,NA,TGCGCCAGCAGCTTGGTTCCGACGAACACCGGGGAGCTGTTTTTT,CASSLVPTNTGELFF
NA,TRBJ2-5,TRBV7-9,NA,TGTGCCAGCAGCTTATTAACTTTTCAAGAGACCCAGTACTTC,CASSLLTFQETQYF
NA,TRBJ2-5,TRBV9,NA,TGTGCCAGCAGCGTAGCCGCAGGTCGCGAGACCCAGTACTTC,CASSVAAGRETQYF
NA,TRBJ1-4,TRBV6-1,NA,TGTGCCAGCAGCCGCAGTGAAAAACTGTTTTTT,CASSRSEKLFF
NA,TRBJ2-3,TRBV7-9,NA,TGTGCCAGCAGCTTGTTTAACACAGATACGCAGTATTTT,CASSLFNTDTQYF
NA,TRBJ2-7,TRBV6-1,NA,TGTGCCAGCAGTTCGGGGTCCTACGAGCAGTACTTC,CASSSGSYEQYF
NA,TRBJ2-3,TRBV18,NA,TGTGCCAGCTCACCACAAGGGAGCACAGATACGCAGTATTTT,CASSPQGSTDTQYF
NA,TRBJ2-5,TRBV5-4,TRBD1,TGTGCCAGCGGACAGGGCCAAGAGACCCAGTACTTC,CASGQGQETQYF
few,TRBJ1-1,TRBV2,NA,TGTGCCACCACCAGACTCATGAACACTGAAGCTTTCTTT,CATTRLMNTEAFF
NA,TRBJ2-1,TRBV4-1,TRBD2,TGCGCCAGCAGCCCCAGCGGGAGGGGCAATGAGCAGTTCTTC,CASSPSGRGNEQFF
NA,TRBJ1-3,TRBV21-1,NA,TGTGCCAGCAGCAAAGAGTTGGGGGCCGGAAACACCATATATTTT,CASSKELGAGNTIYF
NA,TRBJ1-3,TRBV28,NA,TGTGCCAGCACCGGGGGGCCTGGAAACACCATATATTTT,CASTGGPGNTIYF
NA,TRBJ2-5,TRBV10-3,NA,TGTGCCATCAGTGCGGCTAGCAGTAAAGAGACCCAGTACTTC,CAISAASSKETQYF
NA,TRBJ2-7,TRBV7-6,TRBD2,TGTGCCAGCAGCTTAGTAGCGGGTGCTTCCTACGAGCAGTACTTC,CASSLVAGASYEQYF
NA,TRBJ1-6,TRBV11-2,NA,TGTGCCAGCAGCTTTCAGGGCTATAATTCACCCCTCCACTTT,CASSFQGYNSPLHF
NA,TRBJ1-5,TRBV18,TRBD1,TGTGCCAGCGCCGACAGGGGAGGTCAGCCCCAGCATTTT,CASADRGGQPQHF
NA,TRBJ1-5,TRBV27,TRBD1,TGTGCCAGCAGTTTCGGGACAGGGGAACAGCCCCAGCATTTT,CASSFGTGEQPQHF